This paragraph covers one T cell receptor (beta chain) sequence. The antigen is undetermined. The sample belongs to a study of CD8+ T cells in alopecia areata. Study-wide results and limits: Many expanded lesional clones stayed in scalp and blood while on tofacitinib.

Treatment given: oral pan-JAK inhibitor, 5-10 mg twice daily. RNA was isolated and reverse transcribed to cDNA, the sequencing template. Profiled with immunoSEQ multiplex PCR; TCRdb holds only in-frame clones, not every one. The sample holds approximately 210,000 clones, under 70% seen once. The V end lost 4 bases, the J end lost 6 bases, and 12 bases lay between the germline ends. The CDR3 runs to 13 residues. CDR1 MNHEY and CDR2 SMNVEV come from the germline V gene (reference sequence). This receptor was obtained from a human donor with alopecia areata. The material sequenced was CD4+ T cells sorted from blood, taken at approximately week 42, from a patient treated with tofacitinib. The chain joins TRBV27 to TRBJ1-1; weak D call: TRBD1 (5 bases). CDR3 sequence reads: CASSYRQSPEAFF. For the CDR3, the DNA is TGTGCCAGCAGTTACCGACAGAGCCCTGAAGCTTTCTTT.